A selection of T cell receptor beta chains follows, all from one sample in a study of blood T cell repertoires in COVID-19. Produced via immunoSEQ multiplex PCR; TCRdb's table is partial and in-frame only. The repertoire consists of 260,000 or so clones, with roughly 88% occurring once and the leading ten covering 0.95% to 1.5%. The sequencing input was PBMCs or T cells enriched from blood (not recorded which). The receptors here all came from a woman in her forties with acute COVID-19. CDR3s include the opening cysteine and the closing phenylalanine or tryptophan. The D gene is left open where the match is weak. Where a row states a size, it is once, few, many or the class of an expanded clone; other rows omit it.

cdr3_length: 14; j_call: TRBJ1-1; v_call: TRBV27; clone_size: -; d_call: TRBD1; cdr3_nt: TGTGCCAGCAGTGCCCGGACAGGGATTACTGAAGCTTTCTTT; cdr3_aa: CASSARTGITEAFF
cdr3_length: 18; j_call: TRBJ1-1; v_call: TRBV6-1; clone_size: -; d_call: TRBD1; cdr3_nt: TGTGCCAGCAGTGAAGGAATTCCGGGACAGGGGGCTTTCGGTGAAGCTTTCTTT; cdr3_aa: CASSEGIPGQGAFGEAFF
cdr3_length: 13; j_call: TRBJ1-2; v_call: TRBV7-9; clone_size: once; d_call: TRBD1; cdr3_nt: TGTGCCAGCAGTCGAGGGACAGCTTATGGCTACACCTTC; cdr3_aa: CASSRGTAYGYTF
cdr3_length: 15; j_call: TRBJ1-2; v_call: TRBV3-1/TRBV3-2; clone_size: -; d_call: TRBD1; cdr3_nt: TGTGCCAGCAGCCAAGGGGTGCAGGGGGGATATGGCTACACCTTC; cdr3_aa: CASSQGVQGGYGYTF
cdr3_length: 15; j_call: TRBJ1-1; v_call: TRBV7-8; clone_size: -; d_call: -; cdr3_nt: TGTGCCAGCAACCTCGGGCAGCCGGGATACACTGAAGCTTTCTTT; cdr3_aa: CASNLGQPGYTEAFF
cdr3_length: 16; j_call: TRBJ2-3; v_call: TRBV5-1; clone_size: -; d_call: TRBD2; cdr3_nt: TGCGCCAGCAGCTCCTATAGCGGGAGCGGCACAGATACGCAGTATTTT; cdr3_aa: CASSSYSGSGTDTQYF
cdr3_length: 15; j_call: TRBJ2-3; v_call: TRBV19; clone_size: once; d_call: TRBD1; cdr3_nt: TGTGCCAGTAGTGTTGACAGGGGGCGACCAGATACGCAGTATTTT; cdr3_aa: CASSVDRGRPDTQYF
cdr3_length: 16; j_call: TRBJ1-4; v_call: TRBV10-1; clone_size: -; d_call: -; cdr3_nt: TGCGCCAGCAGTGAGTTGAACGGTGCAACTAATGAAAAACTGTTTTTT; cdr3_aa: CASSELNGATNEKLFF
cdr3_length: 13; j_call: TRBJ1-2; v_call: TRBV7-9; clone_size: -; d_call: -; cdr3_nt: TGTGCCAGCAGCTTAGCGGTGCTTCAGGGCTACACCTTC; cdr3_aa: CASSLAVLQGYTF
cdr3_length: 14; j_call: TRBJ1-6; v_call: TRBV5-1; clone_size: -; d_call: -; cdr3_nt: TGCGCCAGCAGCTTTGGCAGATTGGATTCACCCCTCCACTTT; cdr3_aa: CASSFGRLDSPLHF
cdr3_length: 16; j_call: TRBJ1-3; v_call: TRBV7-9; clone_size: -; d_call: -; cdr3_nt: TGTGCCAGCAGCTTAACCGGGAGCCTTATCGGAAACACCATATATTTT; cdr3_aa: CASSLTGSLIGNTIYF
cdr3_length: 15; j_call: TRBJ2-1; v_call: TRBV5-4; clone_size: -; d_call: TRBD1; cdr3_nt: TGTGCCAGCAGCTTGGCCGGGACAGGGGTGAATGAGCAGTTCTTC; cdr3_aa: CASSLAGTGVNEQFF
cdr3_length: 14; j_call: TRBJ1-1; v_call: TRBV19; clone_size: -; d_call: TRBD1; cdr3_nt: TGTGCCAGTAGTGACCCCACAGGGGACACTGAAGCTTTCTTT; cdr3_aa: CASSDPTGDTEAFF
cdr3_length: 17; j_call: TRBJ2-7; v_call: TRBV2; clone_size: once; d_call: TRBD2; cdr3_nt: TGTGCCAGCATAGCTGGACTAGCGGGATTCAGCTCCTACGAGCAGTACTTC; cdr3_aa: CASIAGLAGFSSYEQYF
cdr3_length: 16; j_call: TRBJ1-2; v_call: TRBV30; clone_size: -; d_call: TRBD1; cdr3_nt: TGTGCCTGGGAGACTGGGGGGACAGGGGGTTCCTATGGCTACACCTTC; cdr3_aa: CAWETGGTGGSYGYTF
cdr3_length: 13; j_call: TRBJ1-5; v_call: TRBV15; clone_size: -; d_call: -; cdr3_nt: TGTGCCACCAGACACGGAGACAATCAGCCCCAGCATTTT; cdr3_aa: CATRHGDNQPQHF
cdr3_length: 13; j_call: TRBJ2-2; v_call: TRBV7-2; clone_size: -; d_call: -; cdr3_nt: TGTGCCAGCAGCTGGACCGGGGGCGGGGAGCTGTTTTTT; cdr3_aa: CASSWTGGGELFF
cdr3_length: 12; j_call: TRBJ2-1; v_call: TRBV9; clone_size: -; d_call: -; cdr3_nt: TGTGCCAGCAGCGTAACCGGGTCTGAGCAGTTCTTC; cdr3_aa: CASSVTGSEQFF
cdr3_length: 13; j_call: TRBJ2-3; v_call: TRBV4-3; clone_size: -; d_call: -; cdr3_nt: TGCGCCAGCAGCCCTTCAGGGCCAGATACGCAGTATTTT; cdr3_aa: CASSPSGPDTQYF
cdr3_length: 14; j_call: TRBJ2-4; v_call: TRBV19; clone_size: -; d_call: -; cdr3_nt: TGTGCCAGTAGCCCACGGACTACTCAAAACATTCAGTACTTC; cdr3_aa: CASSPRTTQNIQYF
cdr3_length: 14; j_call: TRBJ2-1; v_call: TRBV3-1/TRBV3-2; clone_size: -; d_call: TRBD2; cdr3_nt: TGTGCCAGCAGCTCCCGGGGGGGTCCCTATGAGCAGTTCTTC; cdr3_aa: CASSSRGGPYEQFF
cdr3_length: 13; j_call: TRBJ1-1; v_call: TRBV12-3/TRBV12-4; clone_size: once; d_call: -; cdr3_nt: TGTGCCAGCAGCCAACAGGAGAACACTGAAGCTTTCTTT; cdr3_aa: CASSQQENTEAFF
cdr3_length: 13; j_call: TRBJ2-3; v_call: TRBV5-1; clone_size: -; d_call: TRBD1; cdr3_nt: TGCGCCAGCAGCCCAGTACAGGGGGATACGCAGTATTTT; cdr3_aa: CASSPVQGDTQYF
cdr3_length: 13; j_call: TRBJ1-1; v_call: TRBV18; clone_size: -; d_call: -; cdr3_nt: TGTGCCAGCAGTGAGCGGGTAAACACTGAAGCTTTCTTT; cdr3_aa: CASSERVNTEAFF
cdr3_length: 14; j_call: TRBJ1-5; v_call: TRBV28; clone_size: -; d_call: -; cdr3_nt: TGTGCCAGCAGTTTGGTAAACATAAACCAGCCCCAGCATTTT; cdr3_aa: CASSLVNINQPQHF
cdr3_length: 14; j_call: TRBJ2-1; v_call: TRBV5-1; clone_size: -; d_call: -; cdr3_nt: TGCGCCAGCAGCCCCGGACAGCCCCGGAATGAGCAGTTCTTC; cdr3_aa: CASSPGQPRNEQFF
cdr3_length: 14; j_call: TRBJ2-1; v_call: TRBV6-2/TRBV6-3; clone_size: -; d_call: -; cdr3_nt: TGTGCCAGCAGTTACAGGGGGATCTACAATGAGCAGTTCTTC; cdr3_aa: CASSYRGIYNEQFF
cdr3_length: 14; j_call: TRBJ1-2; v_call: TRBV5-1; clone_size: -; d_call: TRBD1; cdr3_nt: TGCGCCAGCAGATACGCAGGGGGCCTTATGGGCTACACCTTC; cdr3_aa: CASRYAGGLMGYTF
cdr3_length: 16; j_call: TRBJ2-5; v_call: TRBV14; clone_size: few; d_call: -; cdr3_nt: TGTGCCAGCAGCCAAGATTTCGGAGGGTCGGAAGAGACCCAGTACTTC; cdr3_aa: CASSQDFGGSEETQYF
cdr3_length: 15; j_call: TRBJ2-2; v_call: TRBV5-1; clone_size: -; d_call: TRBD1; cdr3_nt: TGCGCCAGCAGCTCCGGGACAGCGAACACCGGGGAGCTGTTTTTT; cdr3_aa: CASSSGTANTGELFF
cdr3_length: 13; j_call: TRBJ2-1; v_call: TRBV28; clone_size: -; d_call: -; cdr3_nt: TGTGCCAGCAGTTTGTCAGACTACAATGAGCAGTTCTTC; cdr3_aa: CASSLSDYNEQFF
cdr3_length: 14; j_call: TRBJ2-3; v_call: TRBV11-3; clone_size: -; d_call: -; cdr3_nt: TGTGCCAGCAGCCAGACAGGATTCCCAGATACGCAGTATTTT; cdr3_aa: CASSQTGFPDTQYF
cdr3_length: 14; j_call: TRBJ2-1; v_call: TRBV2; clone_size: few; d_call: -; cdr3_nt: TGTGCCAGCAGTGGATTCTCTGCCGGTGGTGAGCAGTTCTTC; cdr3_aa: CASSGFSAGGEQFF
cdr3_length: 13; j_call: TRBJ2-1; v_call: TRBV5-4; clone_size: -; d_call: -; cdr3_nt: TGTGCCAGCAGCTTCGGACACCTCAATGAGCAGTTCTTC; cdr3_aa: CASSFGHLNEQFF
cdr3_length: 16; j_call: TRBJ2-2; v_call: TRBV3-1/TRBV3-2; clone_size: once; d_call: TRBD2; cdr3_nt: TGTGCCAGCAGCCAAGAATGGGGACTAGGGCCCGGGGAGCTGTTTTTT; cdr3_aa: CASSQEWGLGPGELFF
cdr3_length: 15; j_call: TRBJ2-5; v_call: TRBV7-8; clone_size: once; d_call: TRBD2; cdr3_nt: TGTGCCAGCAGCTTTGCCGGGACTAGCGAGGAGACCCAGTACTTC; cdr3_aa: CASSFAGTSEETQYF
cdr3_length: 12; j_call: TRBJ1-5; v_call: TRBV28; clone_size: once; d_call: -; cdr3_nt: TGTGCCAGCCCGACAGCCAATCAGCCCCAGCATTTT; cdr3_aa: CASPTANQPQHF